This TCR beta chain was recorded in a study of OX40 agonist ivuxolimab in advanced cancers. The wider study: Across the patients, intravenous ivuxolimab was delivered every 2 weeks at 0.01 to 10 mg/kg. Study-wide findings and caveats: There were, on average, more expanded clones in CD8+ T cells than in CD4+.

Here immunoSEQ multiplex PCR was the method, and the copy in TCRdb shows in-frame clones only, minus some. Of around 68,000 clones in the sample, about 89% were seen once. About this clone itself: The antigen is not known.

Trimming took off 1 base at V and 11 bases at J, with 3 bases between the two ends. This CDR3 comprises 10 residues. The germline V gene has CDR1 GTSNPN and CDR2 SVGIG (reference sequence). Blood was sampled at baseline, cycle 4 day 1, and cycle 7 day 1. The sequencing used CD4+ or CD8+ T cells sorted from blood, collected in a trial of the OX40 agonist ivuxolimab. This clonotype originated in an adult with an advanced solid tumor such as melanoma, head and neck, liver or kidney cancer. The chain links TRBV30 to TRBJ2-6; D remains unclear. The CDR3 here is CAWSADVLTF. The CDR3 region has the DNA TGTGCCTGGAGTGCGGACGTCCTGACTTTC.